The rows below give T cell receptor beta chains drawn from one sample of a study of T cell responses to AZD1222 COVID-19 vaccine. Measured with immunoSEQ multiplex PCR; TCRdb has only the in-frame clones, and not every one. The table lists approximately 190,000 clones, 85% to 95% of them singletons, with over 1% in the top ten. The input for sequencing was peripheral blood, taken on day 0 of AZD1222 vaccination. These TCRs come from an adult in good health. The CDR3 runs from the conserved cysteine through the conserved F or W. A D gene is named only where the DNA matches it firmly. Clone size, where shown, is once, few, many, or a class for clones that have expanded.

CASSRTLSNQPQHF,TGCGCCAGCAGTAGAACTCTTAGCAATCAGCCCCAGCATTTT,TRBV10-2,-,-,TRBJ1-5
CASSVGGTAALEQYF,TGTGCCAGCAGCGTAGGGGGGACAGCGGCCTTGGAGCAGTACTTC,TRBV9,TRBD1,-,TRBJ2-7
CASSATDSGNTIYF,TGCGCCAGCAGCGCGACTGACTCTGGAAACACCATATATTTT,TRBV5-1,-,-,TRBJ1-3
CASSFWFEQYF,TGTGCCAGCAGTTTTTGGTTCGAGCAGTACTTC,TRBV28,-,once,TRBJ2-7
CASSFNSAYEQYF,TGTGCCAGCAGTTTCAACAGCGCGTACGAGCAGTACTTC,TRBV12-3/TRBV12-4,-,-,TRBJ2-7
CASSMGRGDTEAFF,TGTGCCAGTAGTATGGGAAGGGGTGACACTGAAGCTTTCTTT,TRBV19,-,-,TRBJ1-1
CASSQLRGTEAFF,TGCGCCAGCAGCCAACTCAGGGGCACTGAAGCTTTCTTT,TRBV5-1,-,-,TRBJ1-1
CASSANTGRGNEQFF,TGTGCCAGCAGCGCTAATACGGGGAGGGGGAATGAGCAGTTCTTC,TRBV7-3,-,-,TRBJ2-1
CASSLSGVATEAFF,TGTGCCAGCAGTCTCAGTGGGGTTGCGACTGAAGCTTTCTTT,TRBV6-5,-,-,TRBJ1-1
CASSLGDATNNSPLHF,TGCGCCAGCAGCCTTGGGGACGCAACCAATAATTCACCCCTCCACTTT,TRBV4-3,-,-,TRBJ1-6
CASSLQWRETQYF,TGTGCCAGCAGCTTACAATGGCGGGAGACCCAGTACTTC,TRBV11-1,-,-,TRBJ2-5
CASSLEGNYGYTF,TGTGCCAGCAGCTTAGAGGGGAACTATGGCTACACCTTC,TRBV5-4,-,-,TRBJ1-2
CASTDRGREKLFF,TGTGCCAGTACCGACAGGGGTAGAGAAAAACTGTTTTTT,TRBV19,TRBD1,-,TRBJ1-4
CASSQVQSGGYTF,TGTGCCAGCAGCCAAGTACAGTCTGGGGGCTACACCTTC,TRBV14,-,-,TRBJ1-2
CASSLFREGDRGGYTF,TGTGCCAGCAGTTTATTCCGAGAGGGGGACAGGGGTGGCTACACCTTC,TRBV27,TRBD1,-,TRBJ1-2
CASSFSGNTEAFF,TGTGCCAGCAGCTTCTCCGGGAACACTGAAGCTTTCTTT,TRBV7-3,-,-,TRBJ1-1
CASSAGRVNTEAFF,TGCGCCAGCAGCGCGGGCCGGGTTAACACTGAAGCTTTCTTT,TRBV5-1,-,-,TRBJ1-1